This entry describes one TCR beta chain. This may arise from a read error, as a much more abundant clone is one base away. The germline gives CDR1 MNHEY, CDR2 SVGEGT. The CDR3 totals 16 residues. The ends were cut back, 4 bases at V and 4 bases at J, with 16 bases in the middle. Germline DNA was extracted alongside blood RNA, which was obtained from unsorted whole blood. The researchers produced TCR beta cDNA from roughly 550 ng total RNA with a constant-region primer. Libraries of TCR beta came from three nested multiplex PCR rounds with slightly modified ARM-PCR. Use of TRBV1-TRBV30 forward primers with a C-beta reverse primer characterized the first two PCR rounds, which lasted about 9 cycles each. In TCRdb, the multiplex PCR reads were re-called with MiXCR into one record per CDR3 protein. The sample yields hundreds of thousands of distinct CDR3 sequences, roughly three fifths seen once. The sample comes from a study of tumor-infiltrating lymphocytes in primary liver carcinoma. The overall study: The patients presented with primary liver carcinoma, which was managed through surgical resection. Lesions, classed as T1-T3 N0M0, spanned roughly 4.2 to 11 cm across.

Sequencing input: peripheral blood. The clonotype originates from a woman in her twenties or thirties with primary liver carcinoma and hepatitis B virus infection. J is TRBJ2-2 and V is TRBV6-2 or TRBV6-3, with D unresolved. DNA of the CDR3: TGTGCCAGCAGTTCGGTACAGCCAACATTCACCGGGGAGCTGTTTTTT. Protein: CASSSVQPTFTGELFF.